A selection of T cell receptor beta chains follows, all from one sample in a study of blood T cell repertoires in COVID-19. TCRdb keeps only in-frame clones here, not all; method: immunoSEQ multiplex PCR. The table has about 220,000 clones, 80% to 90% seen once. The sequenced sample consisted of peripheral blood. These receptors were taken from a man aged 50-59 years with active or convalescent COVID-19. CDR3s include the opening cysteine and the closing phenylalanine or tryptophan. Each record gives: clone size, V gene, J gene, D gene, CDR3 protein, CDR3 DNA. A D gene is named only where the DNA matches it firmly. Expanded clones are given a class, and other clones once, few, many or no size at all.

abundance: many
v_gene: TRBV19
j_gene: TRBJ2-2
d_gene: NA
CDR3aa: CASSMRWGQGRTGELFF
CDR3nt: TGTGCCAGTAGTATGAGGTGGGGGCAGGGAAGGACCGGGGAGCTGTTTTTT

abundance: NA
v_gene: TRBV28
j_gene: TRBJ2-3
d_gene: TRBD2
CDR3aa: CASSQAASGTLRYTQYF
CDR3nt: TGTGCCAGCAGTCAAGCGGCTAGCGGGACTCTGAGGTATACGCAGTATTTT

abundance: NA
v_gene: TRBV19
j_gene: TRBJ1-4
d_gene: NA
CDR3aa: CASSARRDLVGEKLFF
CDR3nt: TGTGCCAGTAGTGCGCGTCGGGACTTAGTGGGGGAAAAACTGTTTTTT

abundance: few
v_gene: TRBV5-4
j_gene: TRBJ2-4
d_gene: TRBD1
CDR3aa: CASSFGDRGSIAKNIQYF
CDR3nt: TGTGCCAGCAGCTTTGGGGACAGGGGGAGCATAGCCAAAAACATTCAGTACTTC

abundance: NA
v_gene: TRBV19
j_gene: TRBJ2-2
d_gene: NA
CDR3aa: CASSILAVNTGELFF
CDR3nt: TGTGCCAGTAGTATCCTGGCGGTGAACACCGGGGAGCTGTTTTTT

abundance: NA
v_gene: TRBV28
j_gene: TRBJ1-1
d_gene: NA
CDR3aa: CASSLAGMHTEAFF
CDR3nt: TGTGCCAGCAGTTTAGCAGGGATGCACACTGAAGCTTTCTTT

abundance: NA
v_gene: TRBV18
j_gene: TRBJ1-5
d_gene: NA
CDR3aa: CATLFHGHSGIGNQPQHF
CDR3nt: TGTGCCACCCTCTTTCATGGGCATTCGGGGATCGGCAATCAGCCCCAGCATTTT

abundance: NA
v_gene: TRBV29-1
j_gene: TRBJ2-5
d_gene: TRBD1
CDR3aa: CSVEEWTGLQETQYF
CDR3nt: TGCAGCGTTGAGGAATGGACAGGGCTACAAGAGACCCAGTACTTC

abundance: NA
v_gene: TRBV7-6
j_gene: TRBJ2-5
d_gene: TRBD2
CDR3aa: CASSDPSGGQETQYF
CDR3nt: TGTGCCAGCAGCGACCCTAGCGGGGGCCAAGAGACCCAGTACTTC

abundance: few
v_gene: TRBV20-1
j_gene: TRBJ2-1
d_gene: TRBD1
CDR3aa: CSARQGNEQFF
CDR3nt: TGCAGTGCCAGACAGGGGAATGAGCAGTTCTTC

abundance: NA
v_gene: TRBV15
j_gene: TRBJ1-2
d_gene: TRBD1
CDR3aa: CATSRDRQGGYTF
CDR3nt: TGTGCCACCAGCAGAGATCGACAGGGGGGCTACACCTTC

abundance: NA
v_gene: TRBV18
j_gene: TRBJ2-3
d_gene: NA
CDR3aa: CASSPPGGGTDTQYF
CDR3nt: TGTGCCAGCTCACCCCCCGGGGGAGGCACAGATACGCAGTATTTT

abundance: NA
v_gene: TRBV24-1
j_gene: TRBJ2-1
d_gene: NA
CDR3aa: CATSDFVAGDEQFF
CDR3nt: TGTGCCACCAGTGATTTTGTTGCAGGGGATGAGCAGTTCTTC

abundance: NA
v_gene: TRBV5-1
j_gene: TRBJ2-3
d_gene: NA
CDR3aa: CASSPPGSGRTDTQYF
CDR3nt: TGCGCCAGCAGCCCTCCCGGTAGTGGGCGCACAGATACGCAGTATTTT

abundance: NA
v_gene: TRBV5-1
j_gene: TRBJ2-1
d_gene: TRBD2
CDR3aa: CASSWIAGGPSHEQFF
CDR3nt: TGCGCCAGCAGCTGGATAGCGGGAGGGCCCTCCCATGAGCAGTTCTTC

abundance: NA
v_gene: TRBV24-1
j_gene: TRBJ1-1
d_gene: TRBD1
CDR3aa: CATSDTRTGSVKAFF
CDR3nt: TGTGCCACCAGTGACACAAGGACAGGATCGGTGAAAGCTTTCTTT

abundance: few
v_gene: TRBV7-6
j_gene: TRBJ1-4
d_gene: NA
CDR3aa: CASSKSWQRNEKLFF
CDR3nt: TGTGCCAGCAGTAAATCGTGGCAGCGTAATGAAAAACTGTTTTTT

abundance: NA
v_gene: TRBV7-2
j_gene: TRBJ2-2
d_gene: TRBD1
CDR3aa: CASSTSGGANTGELFF
CDR3nt: TGTGCCAGCAGCACCTCAGGGGGCGCGAACACCGGGGAGCTGTTTTTT

abundance: NA
v_gene: TRBV14
j_gene: TRBJ2-5
d_gene: TRBD2
CDR3aa: CASSLYGLVKTQYF
CDR3nt: TGTGCCAGCAGCCTATATGGACTAGTTAAGACCCAGTACTTC

abundance: NA
v_gene: TRBV27
j_gene: TRBJ2-2
d_gene: NA
CDR3aa: CASSSLPPTSLNTGELFF
CDR3nt: TGTGCCAGCAGTTCCCTTCCCCCCACTAGCCTGAACACCGGGGAGCTGTTTTTT

abundance: NA
v_gene: TRBV3-1/TRBV3-2
j_gene: TRBJ2-1
d_gene: TRBD2
CDR3aa: CASSQRTGGELFEDEQFF
CDR3nt: TGTGCCAGCAGCCAAAGGACGGGGGGAGAACTCTTTGAGGATGAGCAGTTCTTC

abundance: NA
v_gene: TRBV27
j_gene: TRBJ1-2
d_gene: NA
CDR3aa: CASSMGQAYGYTF
CDR3nt: TGTGCCAGCAGTATGGGACAAGCATATGGCTACACCTTC

abundance: NA
v_gene: TRBV5-1
j_gene: TRBJ1-1
d_gene: NA
CDR3aa: CASSYRPNTEAFF
CDR3nt: TGCGCCAGCAGTTACAGGCCCAACACTGAAGCTTTCTTT

abundance: NA
v_gene: TRBV15
j_gene: TRBJ2-5
d_gene: NA
CDR3aa: CATSRPRLGRETQYF
CDR3nt: TGTGCCACCAGCAGACCCCGACTTGGAAGGGAGACCCAGTACTTC